This record looks at one T cell receptor beta chain sequence and its context. Clones were read by immunoSEQ multiplex PCR, and TCRdb kept only the in-frame ones, dropping some. The sample lists about 220,000 clones, roughly four fifths occurring once. The sample originates from a study of blood T cell repertoires in COVID-19. CDR1 MNHEY and CDR2 SVGAGI come from the germline V gene. The CDR3 loop spans 15 amino acids. Trimming left V 5 bases short and J 0 bases short, with 8 bases between. The source material was peripheral blood. The origin of this receptor is a middle-aged woman with active or convalescent COVID-19. The chain carries TRBV6-5 and TRBJ1-6; D call uncertain. The CDR3 reads CASSRWSSYNSPLHF. The DNA for the CDR3 is TGTGCCAGCAGTAGGTGGAGCTCCTATAATTCACCCCTCCACTTT.